This T cell receptor (beta chain) comes out of a study of T cells after yellow fever vaccination. Using its own MiXCR run on the 5' RACE reads, TCRdb lists one record per CDR3 protein. The sample has roughly 330,000 distinct CDR3 sequences; 3.5% to 4.5% are singletons. The CDR3 consists of 15 residues. Deletions cut 5 bases from V and 5 bases from J, with 19 bases between. Germline V gene lookup returns CDR1 SEHNR and CDR2 FQNEAQ (reference sequence). This clonotype was observed at least ten times. Its target is not known. Findings and caveats of the study: A large majority of primary-vaccination clones showed up again after the booster (96% CD4, 88% CD8).

The J gene is TRBJ2-7, the V gene TRBV7-9; D is ambiguous. The sequence derives from a man between 18 and 29 years old who received the YFV17D yellow fever vaccine. The input for sequencing was PBMCs, taken 5 days after the yellow fever booster vaccination. As DNA, the CDR3 is TGTGCCAGCAGCCCAAGCTCGGTAACGAACCACGAGCAGTACTTC. It codes for CASSPSSVTNHEQYF.